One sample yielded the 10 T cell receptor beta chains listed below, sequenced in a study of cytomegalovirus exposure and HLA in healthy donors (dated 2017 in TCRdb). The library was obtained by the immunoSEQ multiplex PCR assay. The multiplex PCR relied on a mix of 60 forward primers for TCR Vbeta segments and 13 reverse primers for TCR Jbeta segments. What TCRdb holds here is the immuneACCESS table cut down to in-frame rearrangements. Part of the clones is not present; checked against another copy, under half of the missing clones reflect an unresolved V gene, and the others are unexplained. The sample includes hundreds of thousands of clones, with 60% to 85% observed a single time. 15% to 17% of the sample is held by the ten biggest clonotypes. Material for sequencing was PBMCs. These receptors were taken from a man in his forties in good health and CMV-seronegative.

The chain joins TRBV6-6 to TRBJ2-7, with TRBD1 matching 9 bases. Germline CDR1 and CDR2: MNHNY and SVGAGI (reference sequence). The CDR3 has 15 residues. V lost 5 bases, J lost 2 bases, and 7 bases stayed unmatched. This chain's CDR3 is CASSTGDRATYEQYF. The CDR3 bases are TGTGCCAGCAGTACAGGGGACAGGGCCACCTACGAGCAGTACTTC.

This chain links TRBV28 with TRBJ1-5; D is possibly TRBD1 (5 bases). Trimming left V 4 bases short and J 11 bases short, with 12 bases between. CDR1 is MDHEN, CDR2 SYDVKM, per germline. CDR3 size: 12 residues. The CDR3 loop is CASSSGTPAQHF. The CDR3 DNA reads TGTGCCAGCAGTTCCGGGACTCCCGCCCAGCATTTT. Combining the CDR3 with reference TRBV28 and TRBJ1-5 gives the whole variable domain DVKVTQSSRYLVKRTGEKVFLECVQDMDHENMFWYRQDPGLGLRLIYFSYDVKMKEKGDIPEGYSVSREKKERFSLILESASTNQTSMYLCASSSGTPAQHFGDGTRLSIL.

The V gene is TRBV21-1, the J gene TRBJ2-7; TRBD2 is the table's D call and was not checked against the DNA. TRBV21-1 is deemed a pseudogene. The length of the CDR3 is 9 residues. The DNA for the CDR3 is TGTGCCAGCACCCTGCGGAAGTACTTC. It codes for CASTLRKYF.

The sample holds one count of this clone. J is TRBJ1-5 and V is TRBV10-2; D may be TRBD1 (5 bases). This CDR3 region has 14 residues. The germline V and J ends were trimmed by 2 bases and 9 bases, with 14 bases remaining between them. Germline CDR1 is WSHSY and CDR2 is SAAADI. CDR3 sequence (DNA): TGCGCCAGCAGTGAGGGGCAGGGAAGGGCGCCCCAGCATTTT. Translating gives CASSEGQGRAPQHF.

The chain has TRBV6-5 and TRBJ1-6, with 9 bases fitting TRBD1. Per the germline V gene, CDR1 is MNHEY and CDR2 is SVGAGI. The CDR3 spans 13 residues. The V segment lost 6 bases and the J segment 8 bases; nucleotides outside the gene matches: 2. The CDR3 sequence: CASRDRGDSPLHF. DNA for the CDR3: TGTGCCAGCAGAGACAGGGGGGATTCACCCCTCCACTTT.

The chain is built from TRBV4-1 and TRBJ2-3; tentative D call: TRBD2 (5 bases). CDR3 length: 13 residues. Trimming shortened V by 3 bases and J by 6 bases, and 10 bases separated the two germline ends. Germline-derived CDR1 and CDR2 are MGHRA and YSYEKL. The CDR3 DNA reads TGCGCCAGCAGCCACGGGGTCCGGGATACGCAGTATTTT. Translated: CASSHGVRDTQYF.

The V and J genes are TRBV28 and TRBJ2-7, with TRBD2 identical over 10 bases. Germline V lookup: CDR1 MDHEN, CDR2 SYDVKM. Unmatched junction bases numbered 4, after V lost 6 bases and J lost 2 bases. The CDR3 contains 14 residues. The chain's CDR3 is CASRVAGGTYEQYF. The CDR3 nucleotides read TGTGCCAGCAGGGTAGCGGGAGGCACCTACGAGCAGTACTTC. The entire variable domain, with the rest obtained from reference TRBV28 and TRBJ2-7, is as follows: DVKVTQSSRYLVKRTGEKVFLECVQDMDHENMFWYRQDPGLGLRLIYFSYDVKMKEKGDIPEGYSVSREKKERFSLILESASTNQTSMYLCASRVAGGTYEQYFGPGTRLTVT.

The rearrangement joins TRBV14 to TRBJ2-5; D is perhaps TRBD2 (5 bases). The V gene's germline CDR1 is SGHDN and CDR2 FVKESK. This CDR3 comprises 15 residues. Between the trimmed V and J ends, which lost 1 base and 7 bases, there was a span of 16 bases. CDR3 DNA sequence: TGTGCCAGCAGCCAAGCCCCCGGGCAACGGGGGACCCAGTACTTC. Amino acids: CASSQAPGQRGTQYF.

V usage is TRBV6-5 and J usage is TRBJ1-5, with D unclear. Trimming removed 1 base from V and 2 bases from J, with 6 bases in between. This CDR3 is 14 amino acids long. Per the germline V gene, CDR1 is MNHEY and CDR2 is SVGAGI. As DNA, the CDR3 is TGTGCCAGCAGTTACTTCCCCGGCAATCAGCCCCAGCATTTT. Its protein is CASSYFPGNQPQHF.

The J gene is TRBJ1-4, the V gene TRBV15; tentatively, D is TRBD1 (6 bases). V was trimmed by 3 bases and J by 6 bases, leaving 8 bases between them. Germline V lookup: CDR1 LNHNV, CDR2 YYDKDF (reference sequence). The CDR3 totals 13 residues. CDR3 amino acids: CATSRSGDEKLFF. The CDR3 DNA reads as TGTGCCACCAGCAGGTCAGGGGATGAAAAACTGTTTTTT. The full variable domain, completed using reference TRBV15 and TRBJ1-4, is DAMVIQNPRYQVTQFGKPVTLSCSQTLNHNVMYWYQQKSSQAPKLLFHYYDKDFNNEADTPDNFQSRRPNTSFCFLDIRSPGLGDTAMYLCATSRSGDEKLFFGSGTQLSVL.